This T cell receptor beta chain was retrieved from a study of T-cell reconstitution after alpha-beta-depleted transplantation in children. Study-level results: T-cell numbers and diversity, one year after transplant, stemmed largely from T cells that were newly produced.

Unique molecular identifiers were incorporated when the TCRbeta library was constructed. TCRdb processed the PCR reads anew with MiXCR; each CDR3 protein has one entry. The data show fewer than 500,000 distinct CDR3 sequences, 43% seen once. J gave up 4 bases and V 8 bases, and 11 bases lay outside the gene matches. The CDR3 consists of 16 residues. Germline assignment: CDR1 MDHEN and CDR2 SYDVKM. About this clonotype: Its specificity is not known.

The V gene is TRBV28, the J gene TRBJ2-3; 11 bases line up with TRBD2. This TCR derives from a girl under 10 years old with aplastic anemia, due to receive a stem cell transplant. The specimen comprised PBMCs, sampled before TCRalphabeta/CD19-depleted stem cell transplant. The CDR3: CASSSGLAGTPDTQYF. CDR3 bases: TGTGCCAGCTCCAGCGGACTAGCGGGTACCCCAGATACGCAGTATTTT.